A selection of T cell receptor beta chains follows, all from one sample in a study of early T cells in non-severe SARS-CoV-2 infection. TCRdb itself ran the 5' RACE reads through MiXCR, one entry per CDR3 protein. The data contain roughly 61,000 distinct CDR3 sequences, 13% of them singletons. The sample here was whole blood, taken at baseline. The receptors come from an adult who was a healthcare worker with PCR-confirmed SARS-CoV-2 infection or an uninfected control (not recorded which). CDR3s leave out the opening cysteine and the closing phenylalanine or tryptophan. The D gene is left open where the match is weak.

D: TRBD1; V: TRBV7-9; J: TRBJ1-1; CDR3: ASSWTGGTEAF
D: .; V: TRBV7-9; J: TRBJ1-2; CDR3: ASSLPPGPNYGYT
D: .; V: TRBV12-3/TRBV12-4; J: TRBJ1-1; CDR3: ASSLRDVTEAF
D: TRBD2; V: TRBV2; J: TRBJ2-7; CDR3: ASFAGGGSDEQY
D: TRBD2; V: TRBV5-1; J: TRBJ2-7; CDR3: ASSPTSGGPYEQY
D: .; V: TRBV29-1; J: TRBJ2-1; CDR3: SVDSSERPPYNEQF
D: .; V: TRBV7-6; J: TRBJ2-7; CDR3: ASSPRQVSYEQY
D: .; V: TRBV6-5; J: TRBJ2-3; CDR3: ASSYSRASDYTDTQY
D: TRBD2; V: TRBV27; J: TRBJ2-3; CDR3: ASRSPGGRATSVSDTQY
D: .; V: TRBV7-9; J: TRBJ1-4; CDR3: ASSPADGEKLF
D: TRBD2; V: TRBV20-1; J: TRBJ2-3; CDR3: SARVGTSANTDTQY
D: TRBD1; V: TRBV3-1; J: TRBJ2-7; CDR3: ASSQEYRGSDEQY
D: .; V: TRBV12-3/TRBV12-4; J: TRBJ2-4; CDR3: ASSPQGAAKNIQY
D: TRBD1; V: TRBV25-1; J: TRBJ2-2; CDR3: ASSEFGTENTGELF
D: TRBD1; V: TRBV20-1; J: TRBJ2-7; CDR3: SARGQGEQY
D: .; V: TRBV24-1; J: TRBJ2-3; CDR3: ATSDSGTDTQY
D: .; V: TRBV7-6; J: TRBJ2-3; CDR3: ASSAGGRADTQY
D: TRBD2; V: TRBV6-6; J: TRBJ2-3; CDR3: ASSGLAGTTDTQY
D: TRBD2; V: TRBV7-8; J: TRBJ2-7; CDR3: ASSLSNLAGDTYEQY
D: .; V: TRBV5-6; J: TRBJ1-1; CDR3: ASSLDQGFIMNTEAF
D: TRBD1; V: TRBV27; J: TRBJ2-7; CDR3: ASSLLGQGPEQY
D: TRBD1; V: TRBV19; J: TRBJ2-1; CDR3: ASSEQGAYNEQF
D: .; V: TRBV5-5; J: TRBJ1-5; CDR3: ASSLEGRSNQPQH
D: TRBD2; V: TRBV4-2; J: TRBJ2-4; CDR3: ASSQELKRLANTKNIQY
D: TRBD2; V: TRBV18; J: TRBJ2-7; CDR3: ASSPPAREPGQY
D: .; V: TRBV18; J: TRBJ1-1; CDR3: ASSLGRGNTEAF
D: .; V: TRBV12-3/TRBV12-4; J: TRBJ2-3; CDR3: ASSPSGDTQY
D: TRBD1; V: TRBV7-6; J: TRBJ2-2; CDR3: ASSSTGFTGELF
D: TRBD2; V: TRBV2; J: TRBJ2-1; CDR3: ASSAHQWGLAGYNEQF
D: TRBD1; V: TRBV2; J: TRBJ2-5; CDR3: ASRSGQAGTQY
D: TRBD1; V: TRBV6-1; J: TRBJ2-2; CDR3: ASSRDRNTGELF
D: TRBD1; V: TRBV28; J: TRBJ1-6; CDR3: ASSFKDRSGSPLH
D: TRBD2; V: TRBV4-1; J: TRBJ2-3; CDR3: ASSQGIRGGVTDTQY
D: .; V: TRBV12-5; J: TRBJ1-1; CDR3: ASGSQGYTEAF
D: TRBD1; V: TRBV10-1; J: TRBJ2-5; CDR3: ASSGDRGETQY
D: TRBD2; V: TRBV6-6; J: TRBJ2-7; CDR3: ASSYPGLAEYEQY
D: .; V: TRBV2; J: TRBJ2-2; CDR3: ASSAGVGNRRELF
D: .; V: TRBV4-3; J: TRBJ1-4; CDR3: ASSQDVPDEKLF
D: TRBD1; V: TRBV19; J: TRBJ2-7; CDR3: ASSDGTGGKGYEQY
D: .; V: TRBV11-1; J: TRBJ2-1; CDR3: ASTLSGFNEQF
D: .; V: TRBV11-2; J: TRBJ1-2; CDR3: ASSLNGGLGYT
D: .; V: TRBV19; J: TRBJ1-5; CDR3: ASTQGSQPQH
D: .; V: TRBV7-8; J: TRBJ1-5; CDR3: ASSQDNSNQPQH
D: .; V: TRBV7-2; J: TRBJ2-3; CDR3: ASSVFGPTHRTDTQY
D: .; V: TRBV5-1; J: TRBJ1-2; CDR3: ASNSNGANYGYT
D: TRBD2; V: TRBV4-2; J: TRBJ2-5; CDR3: ASSQELAGGTQETQY
D: .; V: TRBV3-2; J: TRBJ2-2; CDR3: ASPTGELF
D: .; V: TRBV18; J: TRBJ1-1; CDR3: ASSSVGGTEAF
D: .; V: TRBV5-6; J: TRBJ1-1; CDR3: ASSSFGRGAF
D: .; V: TRBV6-5; J: TRBJ1-2; CDR3: ASSYSGIERGYT
D: TRBD1; V: TRBV3-1; J: TRBJ1-4; CDR3: ASSAGTGFEKLF
D: TRBD2; V: TRBV20-1; J: TRBJ2-3; CDR3: SAKVSGGGKDTQY
D: .; V: TRBV27; J: TRBJ2-1; CDR3: ASSGLGQNFYNEQF